The sequence of this T cell receptor beta chain was determined in a study of blood T cell repertoires in COVID-19. The protocol was immunoSEQ multiplex PCR, while the TCRdb copy is restricted to in-frame clones and leaves out a portion. Here the sample spans about 45,000 clones, 87% being singletons. This clone has only one observation. After removal of 2 bases from V and 4 bases from J, the junction contained 4 bases not matched to a gene. This CDR3 has 14 residues. Germline CDR1 and CDR2: SNHLY and FYNNEI. The sequencing input was peripheral blood. The clonotype originates from a woman aged 80 or over with active COVID-19. The chain employs TRBV2 and TRBJ1-2, with 7 bases aligning to TRBD1. The CDR3 reads CASSEQQGSYGYTF. The CDR3 DNA sequence: TGTGCCAGCAGTGAACAACAGGGGAGCTATGGCTACACCTTC.